This T cell receptor beta chain came from a study of blood T cell repertoires in COVID-19. Study as a whole: Samples representing acute and convalescent COVID-19 were sourced from the United States, Italy and Spain. The cDNA or gDNA used as material had been derived from T cells, B-cell-depleted T cells, or PBMCs.

As handled by the study authors: Counts of nucleated cells, estimated from reference gene primer amplification, were obtained. Repertoires were generated with immunoSEQ multiplex PCR, while TCRdb's copy carries only in-frame clones and drops some. D and trimming come from the DNA, and the V and J calls and clone size come from that table. The sample has some 120,000 clones, roughly 84% seen once. Sequencing was done on a sample of peripheral blood. The receptor was isolated from a woman aged 70-85 years with acute or convalescent COVID-19.

In DNA form, the CDR3 reads TGTGCCAGCAGCCTGGGACTAGCGGGGGGGCCAGGAGAGACCCAGTACTTC. It encodes CASSLGLAGGPGETQYF. The chain has TRBV7-2 and TRBJ2-5; 16 nucleotides line up with TRBD2. The CDR3 is made up of 17 amino acids. Germline V gene sequence: CDR1 SGHTA, CDR2 FQGNSA. The trim removed 5 bases at V and 4 bases at J, leaving 7 bases unmatched.